This T cell receptor (beta chain) was profiled in a study of response to subunit inactivated influenza vaccine. TCRdb passed the RT-PCR reads through MiXCR, listing each CDR3 protein once. This table has 550,000 to 800,000 distinct CDR3 sequences, about 14% appearing once. The J segment lost 3 bases and the V segment lost 3 bases, leaving 2 bases of the junction unmatched. CDR1 is SGDLS and CDR2 is YYNGEE in the germline V gene. The CDR3 is 13 amino acids. This chain connects TRBV9 to TRBJ2-5; 7 nucleotides agree with TRBD1. This clonotype originated in a man aged 50-59 years who received an inactivated influenza vaccine. The sequencing used PBMCs from blood, collected approximately 15 days before vaccination. CDR3 sequence: CASSDRGKETQYF. The CDR3 DNA is TGTGCCAGCAGCGACAGGGGTAAAGAGACCCAGTACTTC.